A selection of T cell receptor beta chains follows, all from one sample in a study of blood T cell repertoires in COVID-19. Profiling relied on immunoSEQ multiplex PCR, and the TCRdb table lists in-frame clones only, not all of them. The table includes about 250,000 clones, about 79% detected once. Sequenced: peripheral blood. The receptors shown here come from a man older than 75 with acute or convalescent COVID-19. Each CDR3 is given with its conserved first and last residue. D genes are given only for firm matches. Clone size is given for some rows only: seen once, a few or many times, or a class if the clone is expanded.

>.|TRBV27|.|TRBJ1-5
CASSDRGGNQPQHF
TGTGCCAGCAGTGATAGGGGCGGCAATCAGCCCCAGCATTTT
>.|TRBV27|.|TRBJ1-1
CASSSGGGGRGAFF
TGTGCCAGCAGTTCAGGCGGGGGAGGTCGGGGCGCTTTCTTT
>.|TRBV14|few|TRBJ2-7
CASSLQGYEQYF
TGTGCCAGCAGCCTACAGGGTTACGAGCAGTACTTC
>TRBD2|TRBV5-5|.|TRBJ2-1
CASSAPGLAGEAPYNEQFF
TGTGCCAGCAGCGCTCCGGGACTAGCGGGAGAGGCACCCTACAATGAGCAGTTCTTC
>.|TRBV30|.|TRBJ2-7
CAWSSRGSPYEQYF
TGTGCCTGGAGCTCTAGGGGGTCCCCCTACGAGCAGTACTTC
>.|TRBV5-1|.|TRBJ2-6
CASSLQGTIGSGANVLTF
TGCGCCAGCAGCTTACAGGGCACTATCGGCTCCGGGGCCAACGTCCTGACTTTC
>TRBD2|TRBV4-2|few|TRBJ2-7
CASSQDRGGGTSYEQYF
TGTGCCAGCAGCCAAGATAGGGGCGGGGGTACATCCTACGAGCAGTACTTC
>TRBD2|TRBV6-5|.|TRBJ2-2
CASKLAGEYAGELFF
TGTGCCAGCAAACTAGCGGGAGAATATGCCGGGGAGCTGTTTTTT
>.|TRBV9|.|TRBJ1-3
CASSALPENTIYF
TGTGCCAGCAGCGCCCTACCCGAAAACACCATATATTTT
>.|TRBV24-1|few|TRBJ1-5
CATSDSLHSRHSNQPQHF
TGTGCCACCAGTGATTCCCTCCATTCCCGACATAGCAATCAGCCCCAGCATTTT
>.|TRBV6-6|.|TRBJ1-1
CASRNRLNTEAFF
TGTGCCAGCCGGAATCGACTTAACACTGAAGCTTTCTTT
>.|TRBV5-6|.|TRBJ1-2
CASSPGHINYGYTF
TGTGCCAGCAGCCCAGGCCACATTAACTATGGCTACACCTTC
>.|TRBV5-1|.|TRBJ2-3
CASTLAPYTDTQYF
TGCGCCAGCACCCTAGCACCCTACACAGATACGCAGTATTTT
>TRBD1|TRBV6-2/TRBV6-3|.|TRBJ2-7
CASSPTGVRYEQYF
TGTGCCAGCAGTCCGACAGGGGTAAGGTACGAGCAGTACTTC
>.|TRBV18|once|TRBJ2-5
CASSRPGLQETQYF
TGTGCCAGCTCACGACCGGGACTCCAAGAGACCCAGTACTTC
>TRBD1|TRBV2|once|TRBJ1-4
CASSEEGVGQGYEKLFF
TGTGCCAGCAGTGAAGAGGGGGTTGGACAGGGTTATGAAAAACTGTTTTTT
>TRBD2|TRBV24-1|once|TRBJ2-1
CATSDRTSPSSEQFF
TGTGCCACCAGTGATCGGACTAGCCCCTCCTCTGAGCAGTTCTTC